The text below deals with one TCR beta chain. Germline CDR1 reads SGHNT; CDR2 reads YYREEE (reference sequence). Losses at the gene ends were 3 bases for V and 3 bases for J; bases not matched to a gene: 0. This CDR3 comprises 14 residues. PCR was performed using 60 Vbeta and 13 Jbeta primers. The table came from immunoSEQ multiplex PCR; TCRdb's copy has only in-frame clones and leaves some out. The sample consists of 150,000 to 200,000 clones, 9.5% to 15% of them appearing once. The data derive from a study of cytomegalovirus exposure and HLA in healthy donors. The sample comprised PBMCs. This receptor was obtained from a man aged 50-60 years in good health and CMV-seropositive. The chain carries TRBV5-4 and TRBJ2-2, with 9 bases that match TRBD1. DNA for the CDR3: TGTGCCAGCAGCTGGGACAGGGACACCGGGGAGCTGTTTTTT. Encoded protein: CASSWDRDTGELFF.